This T cell receptor (beta chain) was obtained from a study of shared T cell receptors in the human thymus. This table comes from immunoSEQ multiplex PCR, and its TCRdb copy is limited to in-frame clones, with some not included. The sample lists about 660,000 clones, around nine tenths occurring once. This CDR3 is built from 16 residues. These same records also appear under a second study, on human thymus T cells. That report adds: Thymic material originated from resections removed in the course of corrective heart surgery. Highly overlapping thymic repertoires among unrelated individuals were reported in related research.

The sequence was collected from a boy under three years old with a congenital heart defect. The sequencing input was thymocytes. The chain employs TRBV21-1 and TRBJ2-6; the DNA was not used to check the table's D call, TRBD1. TRBV21-1 is termed a pseudogene. The DNA for the CDR3 is TGTGCCAGCAGCAAAGCCAGGGGGAGTGGGGCCAACGTCCTGACTTTC. This gives the protein CASSKARGSGANVLTF.